Presented here are 22 T cell receptor beta chains from one specimen sequenced in a study of blood T cell repertoires in COVID-19. Produced via immunoSEQ multiplex PCR; TCRdb's table is partial and in-frame only. The table lists fewer than 350,000 clones, about nine tenths of them singletons. Sequencing was carried out using PBMCs or T cells enriched from blood (not recorded which). The source of these receptors is a man in his 60s who had recovered from COVID-19.

CDR3 bases: TGTGCCAGCAGCACGGGACTCCACACAGATACGCAGTATTTT. It codes for CASSTGLHTDTQYF. V gene TRBV6-5 combines with J gene TRBJ2-3, with D possibly matching TRBD2 (6 bases). This CDR3 is 14 amino acids long. Germline V CDR1 and CDR2: MNHEY, SVGAGI. Between the trimmed V and J ends, which lost 6 bases and 2 bases, there was a span of 12 bases.

V usage is TRBV25-1 and J usage is TRBJ1-1; perhaps TRBD1 as D (5 bases). The CDR3 is 14 residues long. The V gene lost 5 bases and the J gene lost 3 bases, with 13 bases spanning the gap. Germline V CDR1 and CDR2: MGHDK, SYGVNS. The CDR3 is CASSWSGPDTEAFF. CDR3 nucleotide sequence: TGTGCCAGCAGTTGGTCAGGGCCGGACACTGAAGCTTTCTTT.

The chain uses TRBV27 and TRBJ2-7; D gene uncertain. Trimming removed 3 bases from V and 3 bases from J, with 6 bases in between. The CDR3 runs 12 residues. CDR1 is MNHEY, CDR2 SMNVEV, per germline (reference sequence). CDR3 sequence reads: CASSFRGYEQYF. For the CDR3, the DNA is TGTGCCAGCAGTTTTCGCGGCTACGAGCAGTACTTC.

The chain uses TRBV13 and TRBJ2-7, with 8 bases matching TRBD2. CDR3 length: 15 amino acids. Germline CDR1 reads PRHDT; CDR2 reads FYEKMQ (reference sequence). V lost 2 bases and J lost 2; bases outside the gene matches: 5. The CDR3 bases are TGTGCCAGCAGCTTATACGGGAGGGCGCCCTACGAGCAGTACTTC. Translating gives CASSLYGRAPYEQYF. Looking up the rest from reference TRBV13 and TRBJ2-7 gives the full variable domain: AAGVIQSPRHLIKEKRETATLKCYPIPRHDTVYWYQQGPGQDPQFLISFYEKMQSDKGSIPDRFSAQQFSDYHSELNMSSLELGDSALYFCASSLYGRAPYEQYFGPGTRLTVT.

The chain employs TRBV5-1 and TRBJ2-6, with D perhaps matching TRBD1 (6 bases). The CDR3 is 18 residues long. CDR1 SGHRS and CDR2 YFSETQ come from the germline V gene. V was pared by 1 base and J by 2 bases, with 16 bases between. CDR3 protein: CASSLLPQNRAGANVLTF. The CDR3 DNA follows: TGCGCCAGCAGCTTGTTGCCTCAGAACAGGGCTGGGGCCAACGTCCTGACTTTC. Based on the CDR3 plus reference TRBV5-1 and TRBJ2-6, the full variable domain is KAGVTQTPRYLIKTRGQQVTLSCSPISGHRSVSWYQQTPGQGLQFLFEYFSETQRNKGNFPGRFSGRQFSNSRSEMNVSTLELGDSALYLCASSLLPQNRAGANVLTFGAGSRLTVL.

The chain employs TRBV7-6 and TRBJ1-3; a weak D match, TRBD1 (5 bases). The V end was cut by 5 bases, the J end by 0 bases, with 26 bases between. Germline values: CDR1 SGHVS, CDR2 FNYEAQ. This CDR3 is 20 amino acids long. DNA for the CDR3: TGTGCCAGCAGCCCCCACCTAACGGGGGTTCTATGGCCCTCTGGAAACACCATATATTTT. Translation: CASSPHLTGVLWPSGNTIYF. The variable domain in full, completed from reference TRBV7-6 and TRBJ1-3, reads GAGVSQSPRYKVTKRGQDVALRCDPISGHVSLYWYRQALGQGPEFLTYFNYEAQQDKSGLPNDRFSAERPEGSISTLTIQRTEQRDSAMYRCASSPHLTGVLWPSGNTIYFGEGSWLTVV.

The rearrangement links TRBV28 to TRBJ2-7; a weak D match, TRBD2 (6 bases). The CDR3 has 16 amino acids. V lost 2 bases and J 4 bases, leaving 18 bases between the germline ends. CDR1 and CDR2 from the germline V gene are MDHEN and SYDVKM. The CDR3: CASSLRSSVPNYEQYF. The CDR3 DNA follows: TGTGCCAGCAGTTTAAGGTCTAGCGTACCGAATTACGAGCAGTACTTC.

The chain has TRBV28 and TRBJ1-5; the D gene is possibly TRBD1 (5 bases). The V end was cut by 2 bases, the J end by 3 bases, with 14 bases between. This CDR3 has 16 amino acids. The germline gives CDR1 MDHEN, CDR2 SYDVKM. The CDR3 DNA reads TGTGCCAGCAGTTTAGCCGGACAAGGGGTCAATCAGCCCCAGCATTTT. Protein sequence: CASSLAGQGVNQPQHF.

The chain links TRBV5-1 to TRBJ2-5, with 10 bases aligning to TRBD1. CDR1 and CDR2 (germline): SGHRS, YFSETQ. This CDR3 spans 15 amino acids. V gave up 4 bases and J gave up 1 base; unmatched junction bases: 4. The CDR3 region is CASSLRTGGQETQYF. The CDR3 region has the DNA TGCGCCAGCAGCCTCCGGACAGGGGGCCAAGAGACCCAGTACTTC.

This clone came up once. The chain carries TRBV5-8 and TRBJ2-7; D might be TRBD2 (5 bases). Germline-derived CDR1 and CDR2 are SGHTS and YDEGEE. V lost 0 bases to trimming and J lost 5 bases, with 12 bases between them. The CDR3 length is 14 residues. The CDR3 sequence: CASSLVGGRDEQYF. CDR3 nucleotides: TGTGCCAGCAGCTTGGTAGGCGGGCGCGACGAGCAGTACTTC.

V gene TRBV30 combines with J gene TRBJ2-2; TRBD1 agrees at 12 bases. Trimming at V came to 3 bases and at J to 7 bases, leaving 9 bases not matched to a gene. The CDR3 loop spans 16 amino acids. Looked up from germline, CDR1 is GTSNPN and CDR2 is SVGIG (reference sequence). The CDR3 DNA is TGTGCCTGGAGGGGTCCGGGACAGGGGGCGGTCGGGGAGCTGTTTTTT. Translating gives CAWRGPGQGAVGELFF.

The chain joins TRBV24-1 to TRBJ2-1; TRBD2 matches at 8 bases. V gave up 6 bases and J gave up 7 bases; unmatched junction bases: 7. This CDR3 region has 14 residues. Germline V gene data show CDR1 as KGHDR and CDR2 as SFDVKD. The CDR3 DNA reads as TGTGCCACCAGTCAAAGCGGGAGAGGTAATGAGCAGTTCTTC. Protein: CATSQSGRGNEQFF.

This rearrangement joins TRBV7-9 to TRBJ1-1, with D hard to call. The germline V gene has CDR1 SEHNR and CDR2 FQNEAQ (reference sequence). CDR3 length: 13 amino acids. V lost 9 bases and J 0 bases, leaving 11 bases between the germline ends. The CDR3 coding sequence is TGTGCCAGTTCTCGAGGCATGAACACTGAAGCTTTCTTT. Protein: CASSRGMNTEAFF.

The chain couples TRBV7-2 to TRBJ2-1, with a possible D match to TRBD2 (5 bases). From germline, CDR1 is SGHTA and CDR2 FQGNSA. Trimming removed 1 base at V and 12 bases at J, with 19 bases between. This CDR3 is 15 amino acids long. CDR3 in amino acids: CASSLVPRGGELQFF. For the CDR3, the DNA is TGTGCCAGCAGCTTAGTTCCTCGCGGAGGCGAGTTGCAGTTCTTC.

The genes are TRBV3-1 (or the pseudogene TRBV3-2) and TRBJ2-3; TRBD2 matches 9 bases. The CDR3 is 15 amino acids. V lost 1 base and J lost 4; bases outside the gene matches: 3. Germline V gene lookup returns CDR1 LGHDT and CDR2 YNNKEL (reference sequence). CDR3 in DNA: TGTGCCAGCAGCCAAGTCGCGGGAGGGTCAGATACGCAGTATTTT. Amino acid sequence: CASSQVAGGSDTQYF.

V gene TRBV18 combines with J gene TRBJ2-1; TRBD2 agrees at 11 bases. This CDR3 has 15 residues. CDR1 and CDR2 (germline): KGHSH, LQKENI. V shed 2 bases and J 8 bases; nucleotides not matched to a gene: 5. CDR3 nucleotides: TGTGCCAGCTCACCAAGTCTAGCGGGAGGAGATGAGCAGTTCTTC. Its translation: CASSPSLAGGDEQFF.

The chain recombines TRBV9 with TRBJ2-3, with a tentative D call TRBD1 (5 bases). Trimming took 0 bases from V and 3 from J, leaving 8 bases between them. The V gene's germline CDR1 is SGDLS and CDR2 YYNGEE. The CDR3 totals 14 residues. CDR3 amino acids: CASSVEGLTDTQYF. The CDR3 nucleotides are TGTGCCAGCAGCGTAGAGGGGCTGACAGATACGCAGTATTTT. The full variable domain, with the rest looked up from reference TRBV9 and TRBJ2-3, is DSGVTQTPKHLITATGQRVTLRCSPRSGDLSVYWYQQSLDQGLQFLIQYYNGEERAKGNILERFSAQQFPDLHSELNLSSLELGDSALYFCASSVEGLTDTQYFGPGTRLTVL.

As for this clone: Additional DNA sequences in this sample encode the identical CDR3. The chain has TRBV5-1 and TRBJ1-3; 7 nucleotides agree with TRBD1. V trimming: 4 bases; J trimming: 2 bases; junction bases outside the gene matches: 3. The germline V gene encodes CDR1 SGHRS and CDR2 YFSETQ. The CDR3 has 14 residues. The CDR3 region is CASSPTGTGNTIYF. Written as DNA, the CDR3 is TGCGCCAGCAGCCCGACAGGGACTGGAAACACCATATATTTT.

The V gene is TRBV5-1, the J gene TRBJ2-7; the match to TRBD2 covers 11 bases. The germline gives CDR1 SGHRS, CDR2 YFSETQ. The CDR3 runs 15 residues. The J segment lost 9 bases and the V segment lost 0 bases, leaving 8 bases of the junction unmatched. The CDR3 DNA reads TGCGCCAGCAGCTTGGCGACTAGCGGGGATAGTCGGCAGTACTTC. Encoded protein: CASSLATSGDSRQYF.

The chain has TRBV5-1 and TRBJ1-2, with a tentative D call TRBD1 (6 bases). The V gene's germline CDR1 is SGHRS and CDR2 YFSETQ. This CDR3 region has 16 residues. V lost 4 bases and J lost 0, with 16 bases in between. The CDR3 bases are TGCGCCAGCAGCCCTTCGCCAGGGGAAGCTAACTATGGCTACACCTTC. This translates into CASSPSPGEANYGYTF.

This clone has only one observation. V usage is TRBV18 and J usage is TRBJ2-7, with TRBD2 identical over 14 bases. In germline, CDR1 is KGHSH, CDR2 LQKENI. The V gene end was trimmed by 2 bases and the J gene end by 4 bases; junction bases not matched to a gene: 1. This CDR3 is built from 15 residues. CDR3 in amino acids: CASSPGTSGSYEQYF. DNA of the CDR3: TGTGCCAGCTCACCAGGGACTAGCGGGAGTTACGAGCAGTACTTC.

The CDR3 region has the DNA TGTGCCAGCAGACTAGCGGGAGGGACCACAGATACGCAGTATTTT. It codes for CASRLAGGTTDTQYF. The chain recombines TRBV6-5 with TRBJ2-3; 13 bases line up with TRBD2. Looked up from germline, CDR1 is MNHEY and CDR2 is SVGAGI. This CDR3 is 15 amino acids long. Trimming removed 6 bases from V and 2 bases from J; junction bases left unmatched: 2.